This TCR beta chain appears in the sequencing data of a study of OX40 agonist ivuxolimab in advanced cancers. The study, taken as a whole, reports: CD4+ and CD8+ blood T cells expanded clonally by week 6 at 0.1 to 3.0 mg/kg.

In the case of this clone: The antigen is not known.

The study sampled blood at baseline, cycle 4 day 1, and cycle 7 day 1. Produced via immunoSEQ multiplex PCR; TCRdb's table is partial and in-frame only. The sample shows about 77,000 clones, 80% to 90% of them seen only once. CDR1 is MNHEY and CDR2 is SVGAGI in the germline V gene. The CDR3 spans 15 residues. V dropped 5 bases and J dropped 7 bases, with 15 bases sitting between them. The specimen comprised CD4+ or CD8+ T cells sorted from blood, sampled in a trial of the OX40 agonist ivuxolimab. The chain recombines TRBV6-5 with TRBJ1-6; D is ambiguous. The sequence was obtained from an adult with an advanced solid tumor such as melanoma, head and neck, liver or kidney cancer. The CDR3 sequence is CASSPMKLENSPLHF. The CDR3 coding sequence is TGTGCCAGCAGTCCCATGAAATTAGAAAATTCACCCCTCCACTTT.